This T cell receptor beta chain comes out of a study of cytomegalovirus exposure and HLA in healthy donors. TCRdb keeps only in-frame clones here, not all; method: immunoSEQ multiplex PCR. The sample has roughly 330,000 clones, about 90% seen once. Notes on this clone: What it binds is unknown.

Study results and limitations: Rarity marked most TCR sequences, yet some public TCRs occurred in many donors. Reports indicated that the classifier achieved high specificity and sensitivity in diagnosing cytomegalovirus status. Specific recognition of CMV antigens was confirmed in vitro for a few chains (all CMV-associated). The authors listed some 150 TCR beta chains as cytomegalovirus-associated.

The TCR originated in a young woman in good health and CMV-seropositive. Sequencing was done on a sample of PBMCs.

CDR3 residues: CASSLTSGRGYEQYF. Here the CDR3 DNA reads TGTGCCAGCAGTTTGACTAGCGGGAGAGGTTACGAGCAGTACTTC. The genes are TRBV28 and TRBJ2-7; 12 bases match TRBD2. The V gene's germline CDR1 is MDHEN and CDR2 SYDVKM. The CDR3 has 15 residues. With 3 bases clipped from V and 4 bases from J, the junction kept 4 bases outside the gene matches. Full variable domain (remainder filled in from reference TRBV28 and TRBJ2-7): DVKVTQSSRYLVKRTGEKVFLECVQDMDHENMFWYRQDPGLGLRLIYFSYDVKMKEKGDIPEGYSVSREKKERFSLILESASTNQTSMYLCASSLTSGRGYEQYFGPGTRLTVT.